This TCR beta chain was retrieved from a study of blood T cell repertoires in COVID-19. Study summary: Sites across the United States, Italy and Spain contributed samples from acute and convalescent COVID-19. T cells, B-cell-depleted T cells, or PBMCs provided the cDNA or gDNA that served as material.

As handled by the study authors: Estimates of nucleated cell counts were drawn from the amplification of reference gene primers. Data came from immunoSEQ multiplex PCR; TCRdb stores just in-frame clones and leaves some out. That table furnishes V, J and clone size, whereas the DNA furnished D and trimming. This sample yields more than 400,000 clones, of which 75% to 90% are seen a single time; about 3% belongs to the top ten. Source material: peripheral blood. The TCR was taken from a human donor in a cohort sampled during active COVID-19.

DNA of the CDR3: TGTGCCAGCAGTGCCTACACAGGGGTCAACACTGAAGCTTTCTTT. Protein product: CASSAYTGVNTEAFF. This chain joins TRBV25-1 and TRBJ1-1, with TRBD1 matching over 7 bases. The V and J ends lost 4 bases and 2 bases, in that order; junction bases with no gene match: 7. CDR3 length: 15 amino acids. Germline lookup yields CDR1 MGHDK and CDR2 SYGVNS.